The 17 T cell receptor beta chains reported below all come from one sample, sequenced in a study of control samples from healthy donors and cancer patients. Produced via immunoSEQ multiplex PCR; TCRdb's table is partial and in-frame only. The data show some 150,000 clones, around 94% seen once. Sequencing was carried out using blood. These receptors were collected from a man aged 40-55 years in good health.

The CDR3 nucleotides read TGTGCCAGCAGTACCACCCAGACAGGGGCCCCAGATACGCAGTATTTT. Encoded protein: CASSTTQTGAPDTQYF. The chain recombines TRBV6-6 with TRBJ2-3, with TRBD1 matching over 8 bases. CDR1 is MNHNY, CDR2 SVGAGI, per germline (reference sequence). The CDR3 extends over 16 amino acids. V lost 5 bases, J lost 4 bases, and 11 bases stayed unmatched.

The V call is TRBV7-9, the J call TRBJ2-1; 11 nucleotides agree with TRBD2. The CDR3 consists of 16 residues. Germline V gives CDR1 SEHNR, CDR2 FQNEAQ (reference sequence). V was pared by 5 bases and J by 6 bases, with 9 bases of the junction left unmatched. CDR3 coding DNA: TGTGCCAGCAGCCAATGGGGACTAGCGGTTTCCAATGAGCAGTTCTTC. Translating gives CASSQWGLAVSNEQFF.

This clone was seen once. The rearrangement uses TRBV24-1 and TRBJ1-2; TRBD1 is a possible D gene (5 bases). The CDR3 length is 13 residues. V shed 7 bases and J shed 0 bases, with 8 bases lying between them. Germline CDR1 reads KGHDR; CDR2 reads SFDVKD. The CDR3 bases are TGTGCCACCAGGGACAATTCTAACTATGGCTACACCTTC. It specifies CATRDNSNYGYTF.

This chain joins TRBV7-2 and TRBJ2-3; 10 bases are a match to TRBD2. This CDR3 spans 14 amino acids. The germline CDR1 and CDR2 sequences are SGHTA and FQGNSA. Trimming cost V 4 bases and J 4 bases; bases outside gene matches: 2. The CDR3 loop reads CASSYGLAADTQYF. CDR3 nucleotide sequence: TGTGCCAGCAGCTACGGACTAGCGGCAGATACGCAGTATTTT.

The CDR3 DNA follows: TGTGCCATCAGTGAGTCAGCAGGGGGTAGCGGCAATCAGCCCCAGCATTTT. Its translation: CAISESAGGSGNQPQHF. This chain connects TRBV10-3 to TRBJ1-5; the match to TRBD1 covers 7 bases. Germline V gene lookup returns CDR1 ENHRY and CDR2 SYGVKD. With 0 bases clipped from V and 2 bases from J, the junction kept 7 bases outside the gene matches. The CDR3 sequence is 17 residues long.

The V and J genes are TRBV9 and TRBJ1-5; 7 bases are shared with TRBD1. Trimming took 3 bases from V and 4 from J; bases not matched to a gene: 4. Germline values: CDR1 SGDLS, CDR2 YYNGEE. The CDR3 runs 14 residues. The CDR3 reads CASSGPGGNQPQHF. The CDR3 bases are TGTGCCAGCAGCGGACCAGGGGGTAATCAGCCCCAGCATTTT.

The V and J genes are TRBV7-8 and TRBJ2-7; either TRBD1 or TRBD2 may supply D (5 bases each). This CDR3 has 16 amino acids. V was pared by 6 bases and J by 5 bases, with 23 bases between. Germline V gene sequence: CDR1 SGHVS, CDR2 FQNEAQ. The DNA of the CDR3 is TGTGCCAGCAGAGCAACTAGGGGAAGTTTCCTAGACGAGCAGTACTTC. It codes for CASRATRGSFLDEQYF.

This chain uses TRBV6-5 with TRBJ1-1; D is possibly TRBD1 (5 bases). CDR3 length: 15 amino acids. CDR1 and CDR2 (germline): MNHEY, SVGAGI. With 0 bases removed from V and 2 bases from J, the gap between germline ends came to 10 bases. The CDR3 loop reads CASSYSRGINTEAFF. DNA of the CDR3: TGTGCCAGCAGTTACTCGAGGGGAATTAACACTGAAGCTTTCTTT.

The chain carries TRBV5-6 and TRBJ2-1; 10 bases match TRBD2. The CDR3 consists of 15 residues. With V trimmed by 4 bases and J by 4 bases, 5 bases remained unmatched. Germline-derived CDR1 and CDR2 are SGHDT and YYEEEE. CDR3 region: CASSGGLATYNEQFF. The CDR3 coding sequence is TGTGCCAGCAGCGGGGGACTAGCGACTTACAATGAGCAGTTCTTC.

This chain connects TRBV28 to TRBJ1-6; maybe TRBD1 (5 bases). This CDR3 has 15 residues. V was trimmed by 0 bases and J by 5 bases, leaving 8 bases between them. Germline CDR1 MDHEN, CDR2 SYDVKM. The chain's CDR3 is CASSLWDTNNSPLHF. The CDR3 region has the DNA TGTGCCAGCAGTTTATGGGACACGAATAATTCACCCCTCCACTTT. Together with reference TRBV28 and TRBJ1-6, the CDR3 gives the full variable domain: DVKVTQSSRYLVKRTGEKVFLECVQDMDHENMFWYRQDPGLGLRLIYFSYDVKMKEKGDIPEGYSVSREKKERFSLILESASTNQTSMYLCASSLWDTNNSPLHFGNGTRLTVT.

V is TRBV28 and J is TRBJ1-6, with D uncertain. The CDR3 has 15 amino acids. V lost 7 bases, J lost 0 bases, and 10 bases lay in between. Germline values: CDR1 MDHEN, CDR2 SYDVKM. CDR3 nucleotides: TGTGCCAGCACCTCTGGGAGCTCCTATAATTCACCCCTCCACTTT. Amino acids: CASTSGSSYNSPLHF.

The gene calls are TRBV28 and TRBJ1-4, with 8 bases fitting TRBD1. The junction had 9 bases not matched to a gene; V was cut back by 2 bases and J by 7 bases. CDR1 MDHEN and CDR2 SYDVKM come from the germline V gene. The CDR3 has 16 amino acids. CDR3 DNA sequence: TGTGCCAGCAGTTTAAGTGGACAGGGATCTGGTGAAAAACTGTTTTTT. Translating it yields CASSLSGQGSGEKLFF. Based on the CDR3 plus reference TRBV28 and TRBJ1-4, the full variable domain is DVKVTQSSRYLVKRTGEKVFLECVQDMDHENMFWYRQDPGLGLRLIYFSYDVKMKEKGDIPEGYSVSREKKERFSLILESASTNQTSMYLCASSLSGQGSGEKLFFGSGTQLSVL.

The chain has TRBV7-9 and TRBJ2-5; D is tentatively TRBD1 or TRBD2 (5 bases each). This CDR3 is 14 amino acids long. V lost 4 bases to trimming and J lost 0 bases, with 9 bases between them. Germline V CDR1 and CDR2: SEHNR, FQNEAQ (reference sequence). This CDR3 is CASSSGAYQETQYF. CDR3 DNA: TGTGCCAGCAGCTCCGGGGCGTACCAAGAGACCCAGTACTTC.

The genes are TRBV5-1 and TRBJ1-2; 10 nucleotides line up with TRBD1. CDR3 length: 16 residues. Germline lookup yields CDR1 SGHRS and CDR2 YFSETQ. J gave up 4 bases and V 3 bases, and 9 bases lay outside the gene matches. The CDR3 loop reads CASSSRTGTGAYGYTF. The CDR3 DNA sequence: TGCGCCAGCAGCTCCAGGACCGGGACAGGGGCCTATGGCTACACCTTC.

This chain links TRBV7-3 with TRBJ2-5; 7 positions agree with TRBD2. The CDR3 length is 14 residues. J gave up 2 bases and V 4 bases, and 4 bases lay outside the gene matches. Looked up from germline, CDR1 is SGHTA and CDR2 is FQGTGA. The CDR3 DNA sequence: TGTGCCAGCAGCTCCGGCGGGGGACAAGAGACCCAGTACTTC. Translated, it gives CASSSGGGQETQYF.

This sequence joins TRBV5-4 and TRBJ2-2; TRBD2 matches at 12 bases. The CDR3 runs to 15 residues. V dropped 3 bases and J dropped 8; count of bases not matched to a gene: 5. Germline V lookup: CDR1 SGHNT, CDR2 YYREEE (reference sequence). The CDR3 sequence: CASSSLAGGSGELFF. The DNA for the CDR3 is TGTGCCAGCAGCTCGCTAGCGGGAGGGTCTGGGGAGCTGTTTTTT.

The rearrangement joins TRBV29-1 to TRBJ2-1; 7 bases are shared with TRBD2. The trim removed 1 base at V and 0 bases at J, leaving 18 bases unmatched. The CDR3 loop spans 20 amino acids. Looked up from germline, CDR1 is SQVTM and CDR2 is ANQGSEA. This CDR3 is CSVEGGRSSGGSSSYNEQFF. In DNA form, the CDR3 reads TGCAGCGTTGAAGGAGGACGGTCTAGCGGAGGTTCGAGCTCCTACAATGAGCAGTTCTTC.